Listed here is a single T cell receptor (beta chain). Its matching antigen is unknown. The data were taken from a study of shared clonotypes between healthy human individuals. Broader study findings: Non-shared clonotypes showed lower generation probabilities than clonotypes common to all four donors.

Profiling relied on immunoSEQ multiplex PCR, and the TCRdb table lists in-frame clones only, not all of them. The data hold about 2 million clones, with about 95% observed a single time. The CDR3 runs 16 residues. Germline assignment: CDR1 SGDLS and CDR2 YYNGEE. The ends lost 4 bases at V and 5 bases at J; junction bases unmatched: 14. CD45RO-negative, CCR7-selected cells formed the naive CD8 fraction, which excluded terminally differentiated effector memory CD45RA+ cells. This sequence originates from a man aged 18 to 30 in good health. The sample taken for sequencing was naive CD8+ T cells sorted from blood. This chain links TRBV9 with TRBJ2-7; 8 bases are a match to TRBD2. In DNA form, the CDR3 reads TGTGCCAGCAGCTCAACCTCGCGGAGCGGGAGAGACGAGCAGTACTTC. Its protein is CASSSTSRSGRDEQYF.